These 7 T cell receptor beta chains originate from one sample sequenced in a study of blood T cell repertoires in COVID-19. Using immunoSEQ multiplex PCR, the repertoire was profiled, and TCRdb retains in-frame clones only, with some absent. The table shows 120,000 to 150,000 clones, with about three quarters occurring only once. The sample comprised peripheral blood. These receptors were collected from a man in his fifties with acute or convalescent COVID-19.

This clone turned up a few times. The chain joins TRBV4-2 to TRBJ2-2; 8 nucleotides align to TRBD1. With V trimmed by 1 base and J by 2 bases, 3 bases remained unmatched. CDR3 size: 16 residues. The V gene's germline CDR1 is LGHNA and CDR2 YNFKEQ. For the CDR3, the DNA is TGTGCCAGCAGCCAAGGACAGGGGACTAACACCGGGGAGCTGTTTTTT. Translation gives CASSQGQGTNTGELFF.

This clone appeared a few times. The V gene is TRBV30, the J gene TRBJ2-1; TRBD2 might be the D (7 bases). Trimming took 0 bases from V and 9 from J, leaving 18 bases between them. This CDR3 has 15 residues. The germline gives CDR1 GTSNPN, CDR2 SVGIG (reference sequence). This chain's CDR3 is CAWSVRMGGQGEQFF. The CDR3 region has the DNA TGTGCCTGGAGTGTAAGGATGGGGGGGCAAGGTGAGCAGTTCTTC.

The V gene is TRBV6-5, the J gene TRBJ2-3; D is unresolved. Germline V CDR1 and CDR2: MNHEY, SVGAGI. Trimming shortened V by 2 bases and J by 5 bases, and 8 bases separated the two germline ends. CDR3 length: 13 residues. The CDR3 protein is CASSYANVDTQYF. In DNA form, the CDR3 reads TGTGCCAGCAGTTACGCGAACGTAGATACGCAGTATTTT.

This clone was seen a single time. The rearrangement uses TRBV7-2 and TRBJ2-6; 10 bases match TRBD2. Trimming at V came to 5 bases and at J to 4 bases, leaving 8 bases not matched to a gene. Germline assignment: CDR1 SGHTA and CDR2 FQGNSA. The CDR3 runs to 17 residues. The DNA of the CDR3 is TGTGCCAGCAGCGTGAGCGGGGGGGCGTTGGGGGCCAACGTCCTGACTTTC. Translating gives CASSVSGGALGANVLTF.

This chain links TRBV19 with TRBJ2-4; 10 nucleotides align to TRBD2. With 5 bases clipped from V and 0 bases from J, the junction kept 1 base outside the gene matches. This CDR3 comprises 15 residues. CDR1 and CDR2 (germline): LNHDA, SQIVND (reference sequence). The CDR3 DNA reads TGTGCCAGTAGTCCTAGCGGGGGAGCCAAAAACATTCAGTACTTC. As protein: CASSPSGGAKNIQYF.

By frequency in the sample, this clone is medium-sized (0.01 to 0.1%). V is TRBV5-1 and J is TRBJ1-1, with TRBD1 matching 7 bases. The V and J ends lost 7 bases and 4 bases, in that order; junction bases with no gene match: 7. The CDR3 runs to 13 residues. Per germline, CDR1 SGHRS and CDR2 YFSETQ. The CDR3 loop reads CASRTDRATEAFF. The CDR3 nucleotides are TGCGCCAGCCGTACCGACAGGGCCACTGAAGCTTTCTTT.

This clone was detected only once. The rearrangement uses TRBV28 and TRBJ1-1, with D possibly matching TRBD1 (6 bases). The CDR3 spans 18 residues. Deletions cut 3 bases from V and 3 bases from J, with 23 bases between. Germline loops: CDR1 MDHEN, CDR2 SYDVKM. This CDR3 reads CASSFSTGTVGLHTEAFF. CDR3 nucleotide sequence: TGTGCCAGCAGTTTCTCTACAGGGACCGTGGGGTTGCACACTGAAGCTTTCTTT.